This TCR beta chain is drawn from a study of a mutant IDH1 vaccine in newly diagnosed glioma. Study in general: Patients began vaccination 4-6 weeks after radiotherapy alone, or with temozolomide cycles. The treated group averaged roughly 40 years old and was around 62% male, about 38% female. Earlier treatment was radiotherapy, temozolomide, or both, with most getting both.

Sequencing used immunoSEQ multiplex PCR; TCRdb keeps in-frame clones, though not all of them. The data show tens of thousands of clones, 81% seen once. Described time point: week 35, safety follow-up. The vaccine gave 300 ug of a 20-mer mutant IDH1 peptide subcutaneously per dose. Diagnosis in the donors showed new WHO grade 3 or 4 astrocytomas that were IDH1-mutant and ATRX-lost. Points on this clone: Its antigen is currently unknown.

V gave up 2 bases and J gave up 3 bases, with 10 bases separating them. The V gene's germline CDR1 is LGHNA and CDR2 YSLEER. The CDR3 has 14 residues. This TCR was sampled from a middle-aged man with glioma. The material sequenced was PBMCs, taken from a glioma patient whose treatment included an IDH1 peptide vaccine. The J gene is TRBJ1-1, the V gene TRBV4-3; D is uncertain. The CDR3 protein is CASSQLTWDTEAFF. CDR3 DNA sequence: TGCGCCAGCAGCCAATTGACGTGGGACACTGAAGCTTTCTTT.